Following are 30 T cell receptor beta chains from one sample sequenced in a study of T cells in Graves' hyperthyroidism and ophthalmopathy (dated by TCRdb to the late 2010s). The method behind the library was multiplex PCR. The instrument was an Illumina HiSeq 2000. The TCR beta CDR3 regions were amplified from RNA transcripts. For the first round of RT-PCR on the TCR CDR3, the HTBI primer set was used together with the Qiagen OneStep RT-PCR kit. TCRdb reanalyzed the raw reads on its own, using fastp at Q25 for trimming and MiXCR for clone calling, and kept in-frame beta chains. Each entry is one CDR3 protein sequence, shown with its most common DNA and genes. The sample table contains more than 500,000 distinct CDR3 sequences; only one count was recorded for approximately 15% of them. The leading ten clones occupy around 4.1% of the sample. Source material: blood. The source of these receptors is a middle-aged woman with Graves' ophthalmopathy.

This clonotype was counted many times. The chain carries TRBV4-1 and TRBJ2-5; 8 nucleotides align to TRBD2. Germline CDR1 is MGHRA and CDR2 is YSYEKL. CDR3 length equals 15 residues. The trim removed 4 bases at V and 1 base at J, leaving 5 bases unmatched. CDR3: CASSPRSGGQETQYF. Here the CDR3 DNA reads TGCGCCAGCAGCCCTCGCAGCGGGGGCCAAGAGACCCAGTACTTC.

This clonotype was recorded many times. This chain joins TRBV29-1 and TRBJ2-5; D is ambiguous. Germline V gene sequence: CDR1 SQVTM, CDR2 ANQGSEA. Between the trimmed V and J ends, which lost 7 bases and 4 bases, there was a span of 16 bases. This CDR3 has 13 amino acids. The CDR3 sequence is CSADRYLGETQYF. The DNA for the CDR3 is TGCAGCGCTGATCGGTACTTGGGAGAGACCCAGTACTTC.

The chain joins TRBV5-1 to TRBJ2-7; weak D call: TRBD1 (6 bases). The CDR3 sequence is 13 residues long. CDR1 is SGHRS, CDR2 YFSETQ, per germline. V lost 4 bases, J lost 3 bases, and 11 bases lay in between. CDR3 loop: CASSQGSVYEQYF. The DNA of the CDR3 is TGCGCCAGCAGCCAGGGGTCGGTCTACGAGCAGTACTTC.

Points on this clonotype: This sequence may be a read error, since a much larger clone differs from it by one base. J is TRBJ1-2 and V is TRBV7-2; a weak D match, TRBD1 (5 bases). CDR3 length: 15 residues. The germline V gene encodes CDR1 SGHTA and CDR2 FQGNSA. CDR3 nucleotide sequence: TGTGTCAGCAGCTTAGCATCGGGGGGTGACTATGGCTACACCTTC. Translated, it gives CVSSLASGGDYGYTF.

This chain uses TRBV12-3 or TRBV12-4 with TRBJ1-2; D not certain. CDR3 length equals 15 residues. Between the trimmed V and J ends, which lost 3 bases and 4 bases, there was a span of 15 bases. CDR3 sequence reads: CASSLRPQGGYGYTF. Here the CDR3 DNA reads TGTGCCAGCAGTTTGCGGCCACAAGGTGGCTATGGCTACACCTTC.

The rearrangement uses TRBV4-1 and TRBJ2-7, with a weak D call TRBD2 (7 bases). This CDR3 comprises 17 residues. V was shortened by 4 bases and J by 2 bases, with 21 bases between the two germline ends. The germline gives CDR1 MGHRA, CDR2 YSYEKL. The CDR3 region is CASSPSQIPGGAYEQYF. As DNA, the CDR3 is TGCGCCAGCAGCCCCTCCCAAATTCCGGGGGGCGCCTACGAGCAGTACTTC.

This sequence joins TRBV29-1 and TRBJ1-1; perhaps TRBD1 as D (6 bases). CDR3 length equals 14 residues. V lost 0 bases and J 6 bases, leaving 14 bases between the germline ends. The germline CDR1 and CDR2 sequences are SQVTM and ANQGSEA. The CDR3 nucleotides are TGCAGCGTTGAAGAATCAACAGGGAGCCCTGAAGCTTTCTTT. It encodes CSVEESTGSPEAFF.

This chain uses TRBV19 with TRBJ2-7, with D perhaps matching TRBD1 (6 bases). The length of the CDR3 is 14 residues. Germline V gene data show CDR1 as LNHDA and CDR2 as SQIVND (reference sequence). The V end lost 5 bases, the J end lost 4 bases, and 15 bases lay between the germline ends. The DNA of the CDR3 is TGTGCCAGTAGTCCCCTGGGTCAGGGGTACGAGCAGTACTTC. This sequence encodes CASSPLGQGYEQYF.

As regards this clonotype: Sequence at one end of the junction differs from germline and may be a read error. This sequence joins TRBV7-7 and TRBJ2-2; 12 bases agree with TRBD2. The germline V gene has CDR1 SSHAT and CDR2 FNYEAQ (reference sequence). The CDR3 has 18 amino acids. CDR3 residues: CASSLELAGGRNTGELFF. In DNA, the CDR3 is TGTGCTAGCAGCTTAGAGCTAGCGGGAGGGAGGAACACCGGGGAGCTGTTTTTT.

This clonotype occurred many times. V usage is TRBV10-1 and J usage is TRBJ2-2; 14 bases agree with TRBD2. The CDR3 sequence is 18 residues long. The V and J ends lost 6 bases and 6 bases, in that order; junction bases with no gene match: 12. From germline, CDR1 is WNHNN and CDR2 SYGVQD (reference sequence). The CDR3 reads CASRSLSGTSGRPGELFF. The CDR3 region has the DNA TGCGCCAGCAGAAGCTTATCCGGGACTAGCGGGAGACCCGGGGAGCTGTTTTTT.

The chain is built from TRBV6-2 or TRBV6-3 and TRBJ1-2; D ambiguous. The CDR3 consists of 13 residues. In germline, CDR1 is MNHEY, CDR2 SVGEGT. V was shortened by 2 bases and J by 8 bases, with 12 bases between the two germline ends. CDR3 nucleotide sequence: TGTGCCAGCAGTTACGGGGTGTCGAGCGGCTACACCTTC. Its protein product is CASSYGVSSGYTF.

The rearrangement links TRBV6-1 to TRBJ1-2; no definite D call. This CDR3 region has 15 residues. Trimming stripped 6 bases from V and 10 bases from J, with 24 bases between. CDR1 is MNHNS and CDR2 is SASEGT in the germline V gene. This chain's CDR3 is CASRTTGSVPPFYTF. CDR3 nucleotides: TGTGCCAGCAGAACCACTGGTTCGGTACCTCCTTTCTACACCTTC.

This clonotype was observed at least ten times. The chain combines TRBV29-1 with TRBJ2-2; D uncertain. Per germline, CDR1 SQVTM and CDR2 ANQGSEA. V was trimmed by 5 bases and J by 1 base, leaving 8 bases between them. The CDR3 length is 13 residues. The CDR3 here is CSVRVENTGELFF. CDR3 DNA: TGCAGCGTTAGGGTTGAGAACACCGGGGAGCTGTTTTTT.

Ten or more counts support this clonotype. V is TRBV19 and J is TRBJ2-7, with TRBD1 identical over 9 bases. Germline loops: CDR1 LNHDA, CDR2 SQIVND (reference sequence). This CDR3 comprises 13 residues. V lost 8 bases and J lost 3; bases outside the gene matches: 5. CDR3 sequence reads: CASRQGGDYEQYF. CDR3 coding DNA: TGTGCCAGTCGACAGGGGGGGGACTACGAGCAGTACTTC.

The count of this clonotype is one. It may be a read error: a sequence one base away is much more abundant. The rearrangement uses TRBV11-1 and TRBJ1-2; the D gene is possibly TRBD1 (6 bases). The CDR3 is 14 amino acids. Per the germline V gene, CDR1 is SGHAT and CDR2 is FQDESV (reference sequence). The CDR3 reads CANSLPGGLYGYTF. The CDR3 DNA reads TGTGCCAACAGCCTCCCCGGGGGCCTCTATGGCTACACCTTC.

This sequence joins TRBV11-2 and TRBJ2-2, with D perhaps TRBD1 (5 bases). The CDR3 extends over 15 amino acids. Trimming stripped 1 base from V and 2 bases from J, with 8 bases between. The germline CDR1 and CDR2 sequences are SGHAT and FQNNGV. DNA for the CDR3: TGTGCCAGCAGCTTAGTAGGGGATAACACCGGGGAGCTGTTTTTT. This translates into CASSLVGDNTGELFF.

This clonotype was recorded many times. In DNA form, the CDR3 reads TGTGCCAGCAAAAAATTTGGCGGAAGGGCCGGAGAGACCCAGTACTTC. Translating gives CASKKFGGRAGETQYF. V gene TRBV6-1 combines with J gene TRBJ2-5, with no clear D. CDR1 and CDR2 (germline): MNHNS, SASEGT. Between the trimmed V and J ends, which lost 7 bases and 4 bases, there was a span of 22 bases. CDR3 length: 16 amino acids.

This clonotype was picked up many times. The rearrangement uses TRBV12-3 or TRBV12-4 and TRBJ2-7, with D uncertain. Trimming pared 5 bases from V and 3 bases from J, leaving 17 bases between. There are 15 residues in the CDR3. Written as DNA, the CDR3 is TGTGCCAGCAGTCCCGAGGTAGGGTGGGTCTACGAGCAGTACTTC. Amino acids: CASSPEVGWVYEQYF.

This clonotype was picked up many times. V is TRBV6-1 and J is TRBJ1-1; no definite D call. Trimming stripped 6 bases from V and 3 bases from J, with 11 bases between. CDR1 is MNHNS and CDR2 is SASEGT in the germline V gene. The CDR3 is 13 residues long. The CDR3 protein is CASRVGVDTEAFF. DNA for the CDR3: TGTGCCAGCAGGGTTGGAGTTGACACTGAAGCTTTCTTT.

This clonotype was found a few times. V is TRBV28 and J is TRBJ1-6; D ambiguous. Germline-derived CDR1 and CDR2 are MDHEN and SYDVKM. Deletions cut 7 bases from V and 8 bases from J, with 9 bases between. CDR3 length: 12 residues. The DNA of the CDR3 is TGTGCCAGCAAGGAGGCGGATTCACCCCTCCACTTT. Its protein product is CASKEADSPLHF.

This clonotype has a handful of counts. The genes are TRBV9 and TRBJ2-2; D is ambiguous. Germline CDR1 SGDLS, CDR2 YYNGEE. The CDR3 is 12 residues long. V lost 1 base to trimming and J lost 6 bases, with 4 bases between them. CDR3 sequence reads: CASSVRSGELFF. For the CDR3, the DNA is TGTGCCAGCAGCGTAAGGTCCGGGGAGCTGTTTTTT.

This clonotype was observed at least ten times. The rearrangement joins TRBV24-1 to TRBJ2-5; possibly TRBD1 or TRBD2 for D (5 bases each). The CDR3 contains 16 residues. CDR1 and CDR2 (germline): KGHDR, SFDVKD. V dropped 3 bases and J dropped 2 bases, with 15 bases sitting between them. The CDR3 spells CATSDPGTDLQETQYF. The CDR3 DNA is TGTGCCACCAGTGATCCCGGGACCGACCTTCAAGAGACCCAGTACTTC.

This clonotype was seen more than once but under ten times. DNA of the CDR3: TGTGCCAGCAGTCAAGATGGGGCAGGAAAAGAGACCCAGTACTTC. Its protein is CASSQDGAGKETQYF. The chain joins TRBV28 to TRBJ2-5; tentatively, D is TRBD1 (5 bases). CDR1 is MDHEN and CDR2 is SYDVKM in the germline V gene. V gave up 5 bases and J gave up 3 bases, with 16 bases separating them. The CDR3 loop spans 15 amino acids.

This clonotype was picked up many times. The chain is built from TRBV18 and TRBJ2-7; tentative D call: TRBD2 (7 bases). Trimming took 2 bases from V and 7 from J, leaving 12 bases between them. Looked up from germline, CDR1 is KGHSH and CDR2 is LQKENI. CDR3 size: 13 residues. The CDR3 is CASSPDGGTEQYF. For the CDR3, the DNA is TGTGCCAGCTCACCAGACGGGGGGACAGAGCAGTACTTC. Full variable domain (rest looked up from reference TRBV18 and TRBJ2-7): NAGVMQNPRHLVRRRGQEARLRCSPMKGHSHVYWYRQLPEEGLKFMVYLQKENIIDESGMPKERFSAEFPKEGPSILRIQQVVRGDSAAYFCASSPDGGTEQYFGPGTRLTVT.

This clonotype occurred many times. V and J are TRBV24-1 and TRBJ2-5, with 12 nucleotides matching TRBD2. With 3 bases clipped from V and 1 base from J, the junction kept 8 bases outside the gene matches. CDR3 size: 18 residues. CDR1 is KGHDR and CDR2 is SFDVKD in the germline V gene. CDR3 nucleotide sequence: TGTGCCACCAGTGATCCGCAGGGGACTAGCGGGCTCCAAGAGACCCAGTACTTC. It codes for CATSDPQGTSGLQETQYF.

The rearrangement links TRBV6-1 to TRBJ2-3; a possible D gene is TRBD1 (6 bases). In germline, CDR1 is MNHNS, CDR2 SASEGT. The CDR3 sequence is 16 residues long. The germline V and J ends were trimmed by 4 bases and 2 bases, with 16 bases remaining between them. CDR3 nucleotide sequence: TGTGCCAGCAGTGGGCGAACAGGGACCCACACAGATACGCAGTATTTT. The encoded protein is CASSGRTGTHTDTQYF.

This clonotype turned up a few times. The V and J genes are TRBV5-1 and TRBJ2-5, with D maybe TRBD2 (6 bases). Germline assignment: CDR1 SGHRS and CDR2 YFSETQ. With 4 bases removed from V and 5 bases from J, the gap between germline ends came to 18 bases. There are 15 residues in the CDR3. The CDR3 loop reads CASSRAPGGAETQYF. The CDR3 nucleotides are TGCGCCAGCAGCAGGGCCCCCGGGGGTGCCGAGACCCAGTACTTC.

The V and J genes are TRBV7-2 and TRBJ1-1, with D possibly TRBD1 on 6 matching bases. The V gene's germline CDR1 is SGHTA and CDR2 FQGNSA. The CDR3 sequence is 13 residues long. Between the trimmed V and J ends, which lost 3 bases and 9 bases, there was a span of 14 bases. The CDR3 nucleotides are TGTGCCAGCAGCTTCGAAGGGGGGTTCCAAGCTTTCTTT. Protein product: CASSFEGGFQAFF.

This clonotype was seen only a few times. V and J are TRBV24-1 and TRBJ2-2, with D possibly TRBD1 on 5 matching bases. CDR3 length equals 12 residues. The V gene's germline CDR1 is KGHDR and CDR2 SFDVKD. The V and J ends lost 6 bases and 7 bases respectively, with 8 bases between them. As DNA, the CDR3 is TGTGCCACCAGTCCAGGGTACGGGGAGCTGTTTTTT. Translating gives CATSPGYGELFF.

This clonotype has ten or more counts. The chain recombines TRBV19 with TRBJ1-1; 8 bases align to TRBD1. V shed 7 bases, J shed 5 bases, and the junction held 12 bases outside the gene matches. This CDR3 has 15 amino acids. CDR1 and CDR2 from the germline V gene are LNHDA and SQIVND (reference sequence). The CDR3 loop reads CASTWTGRQRTEAFF. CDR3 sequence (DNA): TGTGCCAGTACCTGGACAGGGCGGCAGAGGACTGAAGCTTTCTTT.